A single T cell receptor beta chain is shown here with its context. This entry belongs to a study of blood T cell repertoires in COVID-19. Sequencing was performed with immunoSEQ multiplex PCR; in TCRdb, only in-frame clones are kept and a portion is missing. Here the sample spans some 300,000 clones, 90% being singletons. CDR3 length: 15 residues. Germline assignment: CDR1 WNHNN and CDR2 SYGVQD (reference sequence). Trimming stripped 11 bases from V and 1 base from J, with 21 bases between. The chain uses TRBV10-1 and TRBJ2-7; D might be TRBD1 (6 bases). This TCR was recovered from a woman in her 50s with COVID-19, enrolled during active disease. The source material was peripheral blood. CDR3 in amino acids: CACCLGQLDSYEQYF. As DNA, the CDR3 is TGCGCCTGCTGCCTCGGACAGCTAGATTCCTACGAGCAGTACTTC.